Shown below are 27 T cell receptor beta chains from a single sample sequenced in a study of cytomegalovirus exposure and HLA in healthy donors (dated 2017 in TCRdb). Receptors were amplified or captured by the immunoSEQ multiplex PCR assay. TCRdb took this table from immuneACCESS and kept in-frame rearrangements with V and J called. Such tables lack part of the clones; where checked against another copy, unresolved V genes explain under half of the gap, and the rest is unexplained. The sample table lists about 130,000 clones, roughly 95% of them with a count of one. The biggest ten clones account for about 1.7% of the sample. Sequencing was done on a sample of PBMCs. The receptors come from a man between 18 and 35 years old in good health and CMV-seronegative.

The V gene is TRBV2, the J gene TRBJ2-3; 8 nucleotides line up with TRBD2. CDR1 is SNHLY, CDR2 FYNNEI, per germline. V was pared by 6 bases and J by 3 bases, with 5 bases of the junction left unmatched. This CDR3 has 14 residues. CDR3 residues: CASSKGLVTDTQYF. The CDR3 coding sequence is TGTGCCAGCAGCAAGGGACTAGTGACAGATACGCAGTATTTT.

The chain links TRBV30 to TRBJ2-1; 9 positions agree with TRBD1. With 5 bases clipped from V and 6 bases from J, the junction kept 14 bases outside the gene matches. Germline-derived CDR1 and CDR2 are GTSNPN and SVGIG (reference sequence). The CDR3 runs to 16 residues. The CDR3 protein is CAWRILRTGARNEQFF. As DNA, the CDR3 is TGTGCCTGGCGTATCCTACGGACAGGGGCGCGCAATGAGCAGTTCTTC.

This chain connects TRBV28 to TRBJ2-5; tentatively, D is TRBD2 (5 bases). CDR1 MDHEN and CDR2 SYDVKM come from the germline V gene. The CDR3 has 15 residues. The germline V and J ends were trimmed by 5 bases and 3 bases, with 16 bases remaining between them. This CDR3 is CASSPALGSEETQYF. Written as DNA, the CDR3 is TGTGCCAGCAGTCCGGCGCTGGGGAGTGAAGAGACCCAGTACTTC.

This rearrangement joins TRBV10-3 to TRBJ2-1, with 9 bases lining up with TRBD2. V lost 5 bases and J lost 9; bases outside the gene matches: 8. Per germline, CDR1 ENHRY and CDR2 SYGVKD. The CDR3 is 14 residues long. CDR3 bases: TGTGCCATCAGTATAGCGGGAGCGGCTGGTGAGCAGTTCTTC. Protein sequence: CAISIAGAAGEQFF.

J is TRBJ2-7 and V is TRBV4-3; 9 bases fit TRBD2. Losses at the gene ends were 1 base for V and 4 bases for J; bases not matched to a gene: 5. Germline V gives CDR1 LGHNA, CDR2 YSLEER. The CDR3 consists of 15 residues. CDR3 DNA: TGCGCCAGCAGCCAAGCTGCGGGAGGGGGGTACGAGCAGTACTTC. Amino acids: CASSQAAGGGYEQYF.

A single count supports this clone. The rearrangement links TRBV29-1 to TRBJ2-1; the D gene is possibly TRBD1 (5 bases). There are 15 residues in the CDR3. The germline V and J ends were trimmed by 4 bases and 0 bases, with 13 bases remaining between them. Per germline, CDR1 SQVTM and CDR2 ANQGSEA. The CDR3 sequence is CSVGGGRSSYNEQFF. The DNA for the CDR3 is TGCAGCGTTGGGGGCGGCCGGAGCTCCTACAATGAGCAGTTCTTC.

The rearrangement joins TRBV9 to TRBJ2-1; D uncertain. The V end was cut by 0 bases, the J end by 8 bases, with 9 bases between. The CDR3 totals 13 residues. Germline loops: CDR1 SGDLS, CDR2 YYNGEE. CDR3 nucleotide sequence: TGTGCCAGCAGCGTAGGGGTGAGGCATGAGCAGTTCTTC. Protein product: CASSVGVRHEQFF.

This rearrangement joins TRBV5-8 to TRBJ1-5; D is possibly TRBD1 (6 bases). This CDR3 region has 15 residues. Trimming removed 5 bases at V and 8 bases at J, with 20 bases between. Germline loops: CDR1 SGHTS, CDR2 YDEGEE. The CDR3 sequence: CASRGGTGKVKPQHF. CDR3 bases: TGTGCCAGCAGAGGGGGTACAGGGAAAGTGAAGCCCCAGCATTTT.

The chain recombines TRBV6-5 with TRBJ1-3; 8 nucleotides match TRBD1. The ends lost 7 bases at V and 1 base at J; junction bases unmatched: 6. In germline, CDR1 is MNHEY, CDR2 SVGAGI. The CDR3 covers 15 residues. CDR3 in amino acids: CASTSQGVSGNTIYF. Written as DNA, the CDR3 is TGTGCCAGCACCTCACAGGGGGTGTCTGGAAACACCATATATTTT.

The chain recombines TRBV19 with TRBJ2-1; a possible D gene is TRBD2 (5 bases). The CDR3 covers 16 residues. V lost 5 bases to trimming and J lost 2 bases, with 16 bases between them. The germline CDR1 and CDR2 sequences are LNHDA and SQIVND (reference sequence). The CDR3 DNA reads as TGTGCCAGTAGTCCACAAGGAGCGGTTCCCTACAATGAGCAGTTCTTC. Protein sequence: CASSPQGAVPYNEQFF.

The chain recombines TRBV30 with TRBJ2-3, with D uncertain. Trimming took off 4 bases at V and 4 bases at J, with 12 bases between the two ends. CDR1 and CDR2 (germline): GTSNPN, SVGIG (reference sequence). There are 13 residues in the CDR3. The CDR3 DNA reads TGTGCCTGGACCCGAGGTCTCTCAGATACGCAGTATTTT. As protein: CAWTRGLSDTQYF.

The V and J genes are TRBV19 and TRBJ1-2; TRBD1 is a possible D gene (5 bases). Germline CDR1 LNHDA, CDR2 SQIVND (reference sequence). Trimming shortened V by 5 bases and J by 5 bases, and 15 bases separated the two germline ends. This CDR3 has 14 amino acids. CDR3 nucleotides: TGTGCCAGTAGTGGGGCCGAGCGGGAATATGGCTACACCTTC. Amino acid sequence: CASSGAEREYGYTF.

CDR3 residues: CASSLGQSNQPQHF. For the CDR3, the DNA is TGTGCCAGCAGCCTGGGACAGTCAAATCAGCCCCAGCATTTT. J is TRBJ1-5 and V is TRBV7-9; 7 bases fit TRBD1. Germline-derived CDR1 and CDR2 are SEHNR and FQNEAQ (reference sequence). J gave up 4 bases and V 5 bases, and 5 bases lay outside the gene matches. The length of the CDR3 is 14 residues.

In DNA, the CDR3 is TGTGCCAGCAGTGCCACAAGGGGAGGCCATGGCTACACCTTC. Translating it yields CASSATRGGHGYTF. The chain couples TRBV28 to TRBJ1-2; tentative D call: TRBD1 (5 bases). The CDR3 extends over 14 amino acids. Looked up from germline, CDR1 is MDHEN and CDR2 is SYDVKM. The germline V and J ends were trimmed by 5 bases and 6 bases, with 16 bases remaining between them.

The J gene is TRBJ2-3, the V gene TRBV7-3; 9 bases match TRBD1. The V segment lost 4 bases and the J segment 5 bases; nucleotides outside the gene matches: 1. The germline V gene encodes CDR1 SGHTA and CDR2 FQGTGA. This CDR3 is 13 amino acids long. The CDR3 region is CASSWTGVDTQYF. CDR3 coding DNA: TGTGCCAGCAGCTGGACAGGGGTAGATACGCAGTATTTT.

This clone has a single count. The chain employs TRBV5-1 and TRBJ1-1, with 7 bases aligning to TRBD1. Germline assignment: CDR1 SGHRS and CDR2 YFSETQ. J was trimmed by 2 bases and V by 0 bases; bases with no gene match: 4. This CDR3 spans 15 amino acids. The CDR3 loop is CASSLEDRVNTEAFF. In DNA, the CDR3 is TGCGCCAGCAGCTTGGAAGACAGGGTAAACACTGAAGCTTTCTTT.

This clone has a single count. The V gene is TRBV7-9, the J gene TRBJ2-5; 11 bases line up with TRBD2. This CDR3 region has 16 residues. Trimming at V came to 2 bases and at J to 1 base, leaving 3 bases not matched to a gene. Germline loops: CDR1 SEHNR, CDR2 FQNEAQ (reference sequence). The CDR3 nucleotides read TGTGCCAGCAGCTTATTACTAGCGGGAGTCCAAGAGACCCAGTACTTC. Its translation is CASSLLLAGVQETQYF.

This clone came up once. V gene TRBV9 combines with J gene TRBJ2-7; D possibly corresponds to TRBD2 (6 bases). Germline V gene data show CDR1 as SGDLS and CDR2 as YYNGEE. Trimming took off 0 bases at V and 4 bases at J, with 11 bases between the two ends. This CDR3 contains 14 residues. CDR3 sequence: CASSVAGEGYEQYF. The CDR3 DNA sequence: TGTGCCAGCAGCGTAGCGGGAGAAGGGTACGAGCAGTACTTC.

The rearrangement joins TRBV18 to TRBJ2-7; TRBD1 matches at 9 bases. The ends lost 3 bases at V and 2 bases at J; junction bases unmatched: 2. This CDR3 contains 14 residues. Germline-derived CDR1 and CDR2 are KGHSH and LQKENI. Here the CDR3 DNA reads TGTGCCAGCTCACCCCGGACAGGGGCCTACGAGCAGTACTTC. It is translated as CASSPRTGAYEQYF.

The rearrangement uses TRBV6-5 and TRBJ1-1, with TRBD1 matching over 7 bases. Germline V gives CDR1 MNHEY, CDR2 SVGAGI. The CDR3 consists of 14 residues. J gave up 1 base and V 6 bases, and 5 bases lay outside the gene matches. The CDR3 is CASRFRGENTEAFF. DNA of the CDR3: TGTGCCAGCAGATTCAGGGGGGAGAACACTGAAGCTTTCTTT.

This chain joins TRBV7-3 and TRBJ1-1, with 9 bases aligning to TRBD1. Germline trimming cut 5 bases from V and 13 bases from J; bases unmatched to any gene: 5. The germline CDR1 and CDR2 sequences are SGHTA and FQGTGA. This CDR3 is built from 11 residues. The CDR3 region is CASSPGTGFFF. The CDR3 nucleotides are TGTGCCAGCAGCCCCGGGACAGGGTTTTTCTTT.

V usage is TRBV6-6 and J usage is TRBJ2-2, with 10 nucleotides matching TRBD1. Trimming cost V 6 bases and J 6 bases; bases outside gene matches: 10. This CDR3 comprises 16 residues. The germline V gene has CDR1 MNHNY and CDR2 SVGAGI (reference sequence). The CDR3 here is CASRTSGTGVAGELFF. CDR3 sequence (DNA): TGTGCCAGCAGGACTTCCGGGACAGGGGTGGCCGGGGAGCTGTTTTTT.

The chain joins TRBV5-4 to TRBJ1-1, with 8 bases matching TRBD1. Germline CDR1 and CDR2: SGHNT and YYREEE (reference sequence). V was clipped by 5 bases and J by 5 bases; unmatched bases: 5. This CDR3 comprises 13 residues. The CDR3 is CASSPGQATEAFF. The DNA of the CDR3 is TGTGCCAGCAGTCCGGGACAGGCTACTGAAGCTTTCTTT.

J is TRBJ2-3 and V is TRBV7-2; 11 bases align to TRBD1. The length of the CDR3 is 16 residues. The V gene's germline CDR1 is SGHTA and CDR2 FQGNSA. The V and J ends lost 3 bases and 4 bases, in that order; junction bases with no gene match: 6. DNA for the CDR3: TGTGCCAGCAGCTTCCTACCGGGACAGGGGGCAGATACGCAGTATTTT. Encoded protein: CASSFLPGQGADTQYF.

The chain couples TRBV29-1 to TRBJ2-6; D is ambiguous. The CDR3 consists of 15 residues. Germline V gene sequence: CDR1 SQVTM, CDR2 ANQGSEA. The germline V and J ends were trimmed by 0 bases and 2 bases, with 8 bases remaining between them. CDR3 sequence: CSVEDRVAGANVLTF. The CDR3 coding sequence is TGCAGCGTTGAAGATCGGGTTGCTGGGGCCAACGTCCTGACTTTC.

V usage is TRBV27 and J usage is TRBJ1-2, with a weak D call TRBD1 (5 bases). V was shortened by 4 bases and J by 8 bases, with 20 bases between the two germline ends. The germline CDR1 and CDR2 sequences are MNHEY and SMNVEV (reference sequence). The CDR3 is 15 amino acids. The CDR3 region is CASSSGTPIIRGYTF. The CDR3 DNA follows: TGTGCCAGCAGTTCCGGGACTCCCATTATCCGGGGCTACACCTTC.

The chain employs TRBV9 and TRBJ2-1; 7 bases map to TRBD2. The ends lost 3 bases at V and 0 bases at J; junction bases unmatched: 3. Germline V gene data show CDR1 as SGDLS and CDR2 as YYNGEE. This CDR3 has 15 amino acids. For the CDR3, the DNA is TGTGCCAGCAGCGCCCCTAGCGGCTCCTACAATGAGCAGTTCTTC. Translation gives CASSAPSGSYNEQFF. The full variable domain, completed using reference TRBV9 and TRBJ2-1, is DSGVTQTPKHLITATGQRVTLRCSPRSGDLSVYWYQQSLDQGLQFLIQYYNGEERAKGNILERFSAQQFPDLHSELNLSSLELGDSALYFCASSAPSGSYNEQFFGPGTRLTVL.